This record concerns one T cell receptor (beta chain) sequence. This entry comes from a study of blood T cell repertoires in COVID-19. Only in-frame clones appear in the TCRdb table, and some are missing; sequencing was by immunoSEQ multiplex PCR. Found here are some 74,000 clones, approximately 87% of them singletons; the top ten hold roughly 18%. The germline V gene has CDR1 SGHNT and CDR2 YYREEE (reference sequence). V was clipped by 2 bases and J by 5 bases, with 14 bases between them. The CDR3 spans 15 residues. The chain is built from TRBV5-4 and TRBJ1-5; D possibly corresponds to TRBD1 (6 bases). This TCR was sampled from a woman aged 80 or over with acute or convalescent COVID-19. What was sequenced was peripheral blood. In DNA form, the CDR3 reads TGTGCCAGCAGCTTAGGGGGGGGGCATGATCAGCCCCAGCATTTT. Translating it yields CASSLGGGHDQPQHF.